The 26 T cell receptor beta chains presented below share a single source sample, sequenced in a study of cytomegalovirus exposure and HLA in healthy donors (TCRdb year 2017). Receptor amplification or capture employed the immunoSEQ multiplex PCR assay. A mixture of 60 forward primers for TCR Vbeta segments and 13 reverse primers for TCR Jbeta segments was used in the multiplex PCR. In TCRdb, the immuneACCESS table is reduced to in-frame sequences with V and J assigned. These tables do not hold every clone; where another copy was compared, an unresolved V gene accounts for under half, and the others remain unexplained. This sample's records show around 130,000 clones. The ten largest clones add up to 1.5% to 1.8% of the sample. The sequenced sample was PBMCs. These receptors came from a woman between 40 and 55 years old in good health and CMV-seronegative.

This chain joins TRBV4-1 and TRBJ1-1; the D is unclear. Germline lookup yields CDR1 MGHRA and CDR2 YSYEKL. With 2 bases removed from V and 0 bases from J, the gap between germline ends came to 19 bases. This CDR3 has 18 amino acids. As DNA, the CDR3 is TGCGCCAGCAGCCAACAAGTGGGCGGAAGAGGGATGAACACTGAAGCTTTCTTT. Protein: CASSQQVGGRGMNTEAFF.

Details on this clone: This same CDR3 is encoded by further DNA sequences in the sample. CDR3: CASSPPGGRGSPLHF. The CDR3 DNA reads as TGTGCCAGCAGTCCCCCGGGGGGACGGGGATCACCCCTCCACTTT. This sequence joins TRBV6-6 and TRBJ1-6; D is possibly TRBD1 (5 bases). V lost 5 bases, J lost 10 bases, and 18 bases lay in between. The CDR3 loop spans 15 amino acids. CDR1 is MNHNY, CDR2 SVGAGI, per germline (reference sequence).

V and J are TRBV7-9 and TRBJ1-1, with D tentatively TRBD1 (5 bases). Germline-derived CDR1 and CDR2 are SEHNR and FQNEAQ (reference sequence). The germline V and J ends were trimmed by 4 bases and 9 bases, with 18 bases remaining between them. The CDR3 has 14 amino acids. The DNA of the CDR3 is TGTGCCAGCAGCTACTCGCAGGGAAGTTCCCAAGCTTTCTTT. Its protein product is CASSYSQGSSQAFF.

The CDR3 DNA reads as TGCGCCAGCAGCTCGGGACAGGGGAAGAACGAGCAGTACTTC. As protein: CASSSGQGKNEQYF. This rearrangement joins TRBV4-3 to TRBJ2-7; 10 nucleotides match TRBD1. Germline V lookup: CDR1 LGHNA, CDR2 YSLEER. The CDR3 covers 14 residues. J was trimmed by 5 bases and V by 5 bases; bases with no gene match: 6.

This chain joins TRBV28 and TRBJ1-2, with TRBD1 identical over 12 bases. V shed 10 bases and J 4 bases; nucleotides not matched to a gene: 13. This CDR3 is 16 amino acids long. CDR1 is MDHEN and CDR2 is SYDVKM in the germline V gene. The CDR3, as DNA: TGTGCCACCCTCCTGGGACAGGGGGCAGGCGGCTATGGCTACACCTTC. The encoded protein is CATLLGQGAGGYGYTF.

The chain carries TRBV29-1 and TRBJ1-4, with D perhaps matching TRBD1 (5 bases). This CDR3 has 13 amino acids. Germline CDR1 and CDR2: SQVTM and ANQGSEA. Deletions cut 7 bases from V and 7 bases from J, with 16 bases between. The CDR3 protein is CSAGQGASEKLFF. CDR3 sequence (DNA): TGCAGCGCCGGACAAGGCGCTTCTGAAAAACTGTTTTTT. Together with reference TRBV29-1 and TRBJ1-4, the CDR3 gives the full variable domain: SAVISQKPSRDICQRGTSLTIQCQVDSQVTMMFWYRQQPGQSLTLIATANQGSEATYESGFVIDKFPISRPNLTFSTLTVSNMSPEDSSIYLCSAGQGASEKLFFGSGTQLSVL.

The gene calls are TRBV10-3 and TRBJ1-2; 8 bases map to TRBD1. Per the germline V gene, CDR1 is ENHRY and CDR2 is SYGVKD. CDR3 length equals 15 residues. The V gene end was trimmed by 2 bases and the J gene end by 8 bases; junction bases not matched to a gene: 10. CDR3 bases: TGTGCCATCAGTGAGAGTTCAGGGGGCGGCTGGGGCTACACCTTC. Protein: CAISESSGGGWGYTF.

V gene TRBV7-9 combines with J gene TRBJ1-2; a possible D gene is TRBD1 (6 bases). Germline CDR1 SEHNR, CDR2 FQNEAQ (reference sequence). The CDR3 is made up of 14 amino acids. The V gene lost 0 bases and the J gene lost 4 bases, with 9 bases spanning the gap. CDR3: CASSLADSTYGYTF. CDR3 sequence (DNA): TGTGCCAGCAGCTTAGCGGACAGTACCTATGGCTACACCTTC.

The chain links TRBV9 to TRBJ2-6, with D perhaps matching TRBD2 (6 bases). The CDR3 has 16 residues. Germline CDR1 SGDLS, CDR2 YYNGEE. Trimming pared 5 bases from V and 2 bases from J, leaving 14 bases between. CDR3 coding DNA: TGTGCCAGCAGTGAGAGATGGGGGGCTGGGGCCAACGTCCTGACTTTC. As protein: CASSERWGAGANVLTF.

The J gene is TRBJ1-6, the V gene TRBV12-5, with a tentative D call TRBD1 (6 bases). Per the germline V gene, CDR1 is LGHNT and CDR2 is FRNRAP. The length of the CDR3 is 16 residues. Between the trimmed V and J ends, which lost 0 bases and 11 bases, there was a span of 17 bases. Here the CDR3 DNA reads TGTGCTAGTGGTTTGGTTGCTGTGCAGGGGTCCACACCCCTCCACTTT. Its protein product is CASGLVAVQGSTPLHF.

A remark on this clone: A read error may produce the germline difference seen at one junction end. The CDR3 DNA follows: TGCAACGTTGATGGTGCAGGGGGCGCGGGTGAAAAACTGTTTTTT. This translates into CNVDGAGGAGEKLFF. The rearrangement links TRBV29-1 to TRBJ1-4, with 8 bases aligning to TRBD1. The V gene's germline CDR1 is SQVTM and CDR2 ANQGSEA. The CDR3 runs to 15 residues.

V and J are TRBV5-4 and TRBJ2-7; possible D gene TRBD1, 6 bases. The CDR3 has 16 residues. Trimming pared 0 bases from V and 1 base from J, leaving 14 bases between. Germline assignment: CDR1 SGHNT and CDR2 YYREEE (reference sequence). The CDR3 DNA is TGTGCCAGCAGCTTGGGAGGGGGAATCCAGTCCTACGAGCAGTACGTC. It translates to CASSLGGGIQSYEQYV.

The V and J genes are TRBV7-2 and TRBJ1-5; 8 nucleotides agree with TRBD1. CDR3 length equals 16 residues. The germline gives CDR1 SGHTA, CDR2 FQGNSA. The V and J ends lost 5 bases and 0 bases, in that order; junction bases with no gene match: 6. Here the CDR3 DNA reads TGTGCCAGCAGCGGCCGGACAGGGAATAGCAATCAGCCCCAGCATTTT. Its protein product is CASSGRTGNSNQPQHF. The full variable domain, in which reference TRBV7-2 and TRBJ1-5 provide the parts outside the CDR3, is GAGVSQSPSNKVTEKGKDVELRCDPISGHTALYWYRQSLGQGLEFLIYFQGNSAPDKSGLPSDRFSAERTGGSVSTLTIQRTQQEDSAVYLCASSGRTGNSNQPQHFGDGTRLSIL.

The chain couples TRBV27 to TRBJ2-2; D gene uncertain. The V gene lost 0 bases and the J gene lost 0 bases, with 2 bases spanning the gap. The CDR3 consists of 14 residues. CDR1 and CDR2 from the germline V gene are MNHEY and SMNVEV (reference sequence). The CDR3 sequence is CASSLSSNTGELFF. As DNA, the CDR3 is TGTGCCAGCAGTTTATCCTCGAACACCGGGGAGCTGTTTTTT.

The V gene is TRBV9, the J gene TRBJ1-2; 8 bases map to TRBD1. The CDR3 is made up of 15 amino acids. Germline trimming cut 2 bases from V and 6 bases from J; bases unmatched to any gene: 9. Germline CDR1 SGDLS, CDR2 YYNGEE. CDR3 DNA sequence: TGTGCCAGCAGCGTCGTACAGGGGGGGATTGATGGCTACACCTTC. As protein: CASSVVQGGIDGYTF. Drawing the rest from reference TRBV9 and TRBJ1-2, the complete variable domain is DSGVTQTPKHLITATGQRVTLRCSPRSGDLSVYWYQQSLDQGLQFLIQYYNGEERAKGNILERFSAQQFPDLHSELNLSSLELGDSALYFCASSVVQGGIDGYTFGSGTRLTVV.

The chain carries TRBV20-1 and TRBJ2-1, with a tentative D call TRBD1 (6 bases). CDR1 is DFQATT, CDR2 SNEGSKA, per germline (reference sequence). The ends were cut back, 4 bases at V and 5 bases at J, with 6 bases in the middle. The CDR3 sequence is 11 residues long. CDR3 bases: TGCAGTGCTACAGGGGACAATGAGCAGTTCTTC. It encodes CSATGDNEQFF.

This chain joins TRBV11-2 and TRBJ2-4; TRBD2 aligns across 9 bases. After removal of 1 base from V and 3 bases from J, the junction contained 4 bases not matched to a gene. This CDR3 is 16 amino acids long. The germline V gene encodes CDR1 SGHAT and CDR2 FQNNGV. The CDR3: CASSLGPRGGKNIQYF. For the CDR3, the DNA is TGTGCCAGCAGCTTAGGACCGCGGGGGGGCAAAAACATTCAGTACTTC.

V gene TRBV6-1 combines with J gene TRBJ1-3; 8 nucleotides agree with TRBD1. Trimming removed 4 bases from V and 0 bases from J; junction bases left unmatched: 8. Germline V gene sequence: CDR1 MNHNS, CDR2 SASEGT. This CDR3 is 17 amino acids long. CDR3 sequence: CASSGRTGLVSGNTIYF. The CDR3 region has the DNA TGTGCCAGCAGTGGTCGGACAGGGCTGGTCTCTGGAAACACCATATATTTT.

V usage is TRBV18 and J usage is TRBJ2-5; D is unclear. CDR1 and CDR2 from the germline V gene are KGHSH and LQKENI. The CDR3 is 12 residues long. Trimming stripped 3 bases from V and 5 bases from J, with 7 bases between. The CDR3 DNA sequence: TGTGCCAGCTCACCGCTTGAGGAGACCCAGTACTTC. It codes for CASSPLEETQYF.

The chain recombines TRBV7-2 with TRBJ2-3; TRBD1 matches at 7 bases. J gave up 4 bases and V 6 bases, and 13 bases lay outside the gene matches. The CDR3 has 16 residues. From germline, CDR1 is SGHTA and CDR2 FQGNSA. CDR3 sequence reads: CASSRVSRGNPDTQYF. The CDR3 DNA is TGTGCCAGCAGTCGGGTATCCAGGGGGAATCCAGATACGCAGTATTTT. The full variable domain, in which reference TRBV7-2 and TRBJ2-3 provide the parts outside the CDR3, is GAGVSQSPSNKVTEKGKDVELRCDPISGHTALYWYRQSLGQGLEFLIYFQGNSAPDKSGLPSDRFSAERTGGSVSTLTIQRTQQEDSAVYLCASSRVSRGNPDTQYFGPGTRLTVL.

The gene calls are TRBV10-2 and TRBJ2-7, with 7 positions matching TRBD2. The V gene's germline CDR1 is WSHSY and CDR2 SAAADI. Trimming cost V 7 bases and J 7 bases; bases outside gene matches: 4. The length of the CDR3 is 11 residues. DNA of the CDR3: TGCGCCAGCACCAGCGGGGATGAGCAGTACGTC. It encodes CASTSGDEQYV.

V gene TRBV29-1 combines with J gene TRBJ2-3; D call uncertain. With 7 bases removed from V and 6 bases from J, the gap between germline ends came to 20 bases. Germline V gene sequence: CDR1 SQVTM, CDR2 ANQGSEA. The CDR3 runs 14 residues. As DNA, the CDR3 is TGCAGCGGTGTACTTCGAACCGCGGCGGATACGCAGTATTTT. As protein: CSGVLRTAADTQYF.

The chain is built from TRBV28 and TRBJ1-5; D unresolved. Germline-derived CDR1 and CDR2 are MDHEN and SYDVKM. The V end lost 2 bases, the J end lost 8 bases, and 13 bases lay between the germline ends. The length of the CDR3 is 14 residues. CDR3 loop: CASSLGQYGEPQHF. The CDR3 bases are TGTGCCAGCAGTTTAGGGCAGTACGGTGAGCCCCAGCATTTT.

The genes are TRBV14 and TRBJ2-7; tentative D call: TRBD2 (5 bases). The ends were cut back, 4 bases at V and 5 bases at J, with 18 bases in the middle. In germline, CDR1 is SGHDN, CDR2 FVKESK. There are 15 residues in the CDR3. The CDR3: CASSPLGWGLDEQYV. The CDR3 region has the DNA TGTGCCAGCAGCCCACTAGGGTGGGGATTAGACGAGCAGTACGTC.

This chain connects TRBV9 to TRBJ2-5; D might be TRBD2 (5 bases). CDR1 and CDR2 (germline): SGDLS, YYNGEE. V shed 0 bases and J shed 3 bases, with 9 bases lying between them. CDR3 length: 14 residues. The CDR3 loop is CASSVGTFKETQYF. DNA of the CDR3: TGTGCCAGCAGCGTAGGGACTTTTAAAGAGACCCAGTACTTC.

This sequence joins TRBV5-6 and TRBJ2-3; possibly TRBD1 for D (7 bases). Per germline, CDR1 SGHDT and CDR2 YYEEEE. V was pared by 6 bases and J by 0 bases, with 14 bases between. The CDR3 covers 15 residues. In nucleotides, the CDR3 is TGTGCCAGCACCATGGGGGGACAGAGCACAGATACGCAGTATTTT. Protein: CASTMGGQSTDTQYF.